The rows below give T cell receptor beta chains drawn from one sample of a study of metastatic and nonmetastatic thyroid tumors. TCRdb re-clonotyped the PCR reads via MiXCR. This sample has about 85,000 clones, with around 9.2% found just once. The material sequenced was blood. These receptors were taken from a female donor with papillary thyroid cancer or a benign thyroid nodule (not recorded which). Some clones in this sample may be carry-over from other donors' samples. CDR3s include the opening cysteine and the closing phenylalanine or tryptophan. D genes are given only for firm matches. Only part of the rows carry a size: once, few, many, or a class if the clone is expanded.

-	TRBV7-2	TRBJ1-6	many	TGTGCCAGCAGCTTACTAGGTCTAATGTACTTT	CASSLLGLMYF
-	TRBV19	TRBJ2-7	few	TGTGCCAGTAGTATCGGCAGGGTCTACGAGCAGTACTTC	CASSIGRVYEQYF
-	TRBV27	TRBJ2-7	few	TGTGCCAGCAGCTTCAGACTCTCAGGGTACGAGCAGTACTTC	CASSFRLSGYEQYF
-	TRBV5-1	TRBJ1-1	few	TGCGCCAGCAGCTTGGGGGCGGAAGGAGCTGAAGCTTTCTTT	CASSLGAEGAEAFF
-	TRBV7-3	TRBJ2-4	-	TGTGCCAGCAGCACCCAGAGCGGAGCCAAAAACATTCAGTACTTC	CASSTQSGAKNIQYF
-	TRBV11-3	TRBJ2-2	few	TGTGCCAGCTCCGGCACAGGGAACACCGGGGAGCTGTTTTTT	CASSGTGNTGELFF
TRBD1	TRBV18	TRBJ1-5	many	TGTGCCAGCTCATCCTCGGGACAGGGAAGCAATCAGCCCCAGCATTTT	CASSSSGQGSNQPQHF
-	TRBV6-1	TRBJ2-7	many	TGTGCCAGCAGTTGGACCGACGAATCGTACGAGCAGTACTTC	CASSWTDESYEQYF
-	TRBV28	TRBJ2-1	-	TGTGCCAGCAGTTCAGAAGGGCCCCCTCGGAGCTATGAGCAGTTCTTC	CASSSEGPPRSYEQFF
-	TRBV4-1	TRBJ1-1	many	TGCGCCAGCAGCCAAATGGGGAACACTGAAGCTTTCTTT	CASSQMGNTEAFF
-	TRBV19	TRBJ1-3	many	TGTGCCAGTAGTCCGGCGGGGGGAAACACCATATATTTT	CASSPAGGNTIYF
TRBD1	TRBV2	TRBJ1-1	few	TGTGCCAGCAGTCGGGACAGGGGACCGAACACTGAAGCTTTCTTT	CASSRDRGPNTEAFF
-	TRBV30	TRBJ2-7	many	TGTGCCTGGAGAGATAGTGGCGAGCAGTACTTC	CAWRDSGEQYF
-	TRBV3-1	TRBJ2-2	many	TGTGCCAGCAGCCAAGGGGACTCGGGAGCAGCCGGGGAGCTGTTTTTT	CASSQGDSGAAGELFF
TRBD2	TRBV19	TRBJ2-3	many	TGTGCCAGTAGTGTCTTAGCGGGGGGGCCTACAGATACGCAGTATTTT	CASSVLAGGPTDTQYF
-	TRBV19	TRBJ2-2	-	TGTGCCAGTTTCAAAGGGAGGACAGGTGGGAACACCGGGGAGCTGTTTTTT	CASFKGRTGGNTGELFF
-	TRBV10-3	TRBJ1-3	many	TGTGCCATCAACCGGGACAACTCTGGAAACACCATATATTTT	CAINRDNSGNTIYF
TRBD1	TRBV18	TRBJ2-6	-	TGTGCCAGCTCGCCCCGCTGGACAGGTCCGTCTGGGGCCAACGTCCTGACTTTC	CASSPRWTGPSGANVLTF
-	TRBV7-8	TRBJ2-6	many	TGTGCCAGCAGCCCCCGACTGTTCTCTGGGGCCAACGTCCTGACTTTC	CASSPRLFSGANVLTF
-	TRBV6-1	TRBJ1-1	many	TGTGCCAGCAGGAGGACAGACCTGAACACTGAAGCTTTCTTT	CASRRTDLNTEAFF
-	TRBV11-2	TRBJ2-7	many	TGTGCCAGCAGCTCCAATGCAGGGGACTACTACGAGCAGTACTTC	CASSSNAGDYYEQYF
-	TRBV18	TRBJ2-7	many	TGTGCCAGCTCACCTCGGGCATCCTACGAGCAGTACTTC	CASSPRASYEQYF
TRBD1	TRBV2	TRBJ2-7	-	TGTGCCAGCAGTGGTATGACAGGGGGTTTCTCCTACGAGCAGTACTTC	CASSGMTGGFSYEQYF
-	TRBV7-9	TRBJ2-5	many	TGTGCCAGCAGCTTCGGGGGAGAGACCCAGTACTTC	CASSFGGETQYF
TRBD1	TRBV5-1	TRBJ2-7	many	TGCGCCAGCAGCCCCGGGACAGGGGGGAACGAGCAGTACTTC	CASSPGTGGNEQYF
TRBD1	TRBV12-3/TRBV12-4	TRBJ2-7	many	TGTGCCAGCAGTTACCACAGGGGGCGCGAGGACGAGCAGTACTTC	CASSYHRGREDEQYF
-	TRBV3-1	TRBJ1-5	many	TGTGCCAGCAGCCAAGGACGGAACAATCAGCCCCAGCATTTT	CASSQGRNNQPQHF
-	TRBV7-3	TRBJ2-3	many	TGTGCCAGCAGCTTAACGGGGGCTAGTTCGGCAGATACGCAGTATTTT	CASSLTGASSADTQYF
TRBD1	TRBV15	TRBJ1-2	many	TGTGCCACCAGCAGAGTGGGACAGGGGTTTAGCTACACCTTC	CATSRVGQGFSYTF